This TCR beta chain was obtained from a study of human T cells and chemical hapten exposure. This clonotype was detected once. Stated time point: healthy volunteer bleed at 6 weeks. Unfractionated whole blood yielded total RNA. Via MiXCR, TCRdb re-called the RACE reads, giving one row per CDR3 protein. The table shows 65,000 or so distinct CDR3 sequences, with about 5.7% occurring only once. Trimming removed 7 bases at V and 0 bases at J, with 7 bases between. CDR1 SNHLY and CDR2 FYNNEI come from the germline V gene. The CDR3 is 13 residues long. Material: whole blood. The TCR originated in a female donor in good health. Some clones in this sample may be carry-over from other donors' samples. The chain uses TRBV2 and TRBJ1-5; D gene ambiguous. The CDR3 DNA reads TGTGCCAGCACGTCGGGTAGCAATCAGCCCCAGCATTTT. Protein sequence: CASTSGSNQPQHF.